A single sample gave rise to the 32 T cell receptor beta chains below, sequenced in a study of T cells in tuberculosis. Noted time point: new active TB diagnosis, blood taken before or within 7 days of starting treatment. The protocol was immunoSEQ multiplex PCR, while the TCRdb copy is restricted to in-frame clones and leaves out a portion. Of around 33,000 clones listed, 93% were seen once; the top ten hold 10% to 12%. Sequenced material: PBMCs, taken at tuberculosis diagnosis. These receptors were taken from an adult with tuberculosis.

The chain has TRBV28 and TRBJ1-1; 9 bases are a match to TRBD1. This CDR3 has 17 residues. After removal of 5 bases from V and 6 bases from J, the junction contained 16 bases not matched to a gene. In germline, CDR1 is MDHEN, CDR2 SYDVKM. CDR3 sequence (DNA): TGTGCCAGCAGTATAAATTCCGGGACAGGGCTAGCCTCTGAAGCTTTCTTT. It yields the protein CASSINSGTGLASEAFF.

This chain joins TRBV6-5 and TRBJ1-3, with D unresolved. Trimming removed 7 bases from V and 2 bases from J, with 3 bases in between. Per germline, CDR1 MNHEY and CDR2 SVGAGI. This CDR3 comprises 11 residues. CDR3 DNA: TGTGCCAGCACGGCTGGAAACACCATATATTTT. This sequence encodes CASTAGNTIYF.

J is TRBJ1-1 and V is TRBV10-1; 7 bases agree with TRBD1. With V trimmed by 6 bases and J by 2 bases, 3 bases remained unmatched. The CDR3 runs 13 residues. Germline CDR1 and CDR2: WNHNN and SYGVQD (reference sequence). CDR3 DNA: TGCGCCAGCAGCCGGGACAGTAACACTGAAGCTTTCTTT. It yields the protein CASSRDSNTEAFF.

The J gene is TRBJ2-2, the V gene TRBV11-2; TRBD2 aligns across 13 bases. There are 19 residues in the CDR3. With V trimmed by 1 base and J by 3 bases, 8 bases remained unmatched. CDR1 and CDR2 from the germline V gene are SGHAT and FQNNGV. CDR3 region: CASSLALAGGYRDTGELFF. In nucleotides, the CDR3 is TGTGCCAGCAGCTTAGCACTAGCGGGAGGGTATCGGGACACCGGGGAGCTGTTTTTT.

Comments on this clone: One end of the junction fails to match germline, which may point to a read error. The rearrangement joins TRBV9 to TRBJ1-1, with D perhaps matching TRBD1 (5 bases). CDR1 and CDR2 (germline): SGDLS, YYNGEE. The CDR3 totals 13 residues. In DNA form, the CDR3 reads TGTGCCAGCAGCGTAGGACAGAACACTAAAGCTTTCTTT. Translated: CASSVGQNTKAFF.

This clone was seen a single time. This sequence joins TRBV30 and TRBJ1-5; 9 nucleotides match TRBD1. Germline loops: CDR1 GTSNPN, CDR2 SVGIG (reference sequence). The junction had 8 bases not matched to a gene; V was cut back by 6 bases and J by 2 bases. The CDR3 spans 15 residues. The CDR3 DNA follows: TGTGCCTGCACGACAGGGGGAGGCGGCAATCAGCCCCAGCATTTT. It encodes CACTTGGGGNQPQHF. The full variable domain, its missing parts supplied by reference TRBV30 and TRBJ1-5, is SQTIHQWPATLVQPVGSPLSLECTVEGTSNPNLYWYRQAAGRGLQLLFYSVGIGQISSEVPQNLSASRPQDRQFILSSKKLLLSDSGFYLCACTTGGGGNQPQHFGDGTRLSIL.

The chain recombines TRBV6-1 with TRBJ1-3; D is undetermined. V was clipped by 1 base and J by 2 bases, with 6 bases between them. This CDR3 is 14 amino acids long. Germline V gives CDR1 MNHNS, CDR2 SASEGT. In DNA form, the CDR3 reads TGTGCCAGCAGTGAAGGTGGGCCTGGAAACACCATATATTTT. It codes for CASSEGGPGNTIYF.

The chain is built from TRBV29-1 and TRBJ1-4, with a tentative D call TRBD1 (5 bases). The CDR3 consists of 12 residues. Germline-derived CDR1 and CDR2 are SQVTM and ANQGSEA. V was pared by 4 bases and J by 8 bases, with 11 bases between. The chain's CDR3 is CSVAPQGEKLFF. CDR3 sequence (DNA): TGCAGCGTTGCCCCCCAGGGCGAAAAACTGTTTTTT. The full variable domain, in which reference TRBV29-1 and TRBJ1-4 provide the parts outside the CDR3, is SAVISQKPSRDICQRGTSLTIQCQVDSQVTMMFWYRQQPGQSLTLIATANQGSEATYESGFVIDKFPISRPNLTFSTLTVSNMSPEDSSIYLCSVAPQGEKLFFGSGTQLSVL.

The J gene is TRBJ1-2, the V gene TRBV6-1, with 9 bases lining up with TRBD1. Trimming removed 6 bases from V and 6 bases from J; junction bases left unmatched: 2. From germline, CDR1 is MNHNS and CDR2 SASEGT. The CDR3 contains 12 residues. CDR3 sequence (DNA): TGTGCCAGCAGACAGGGGGCCCATGGCTACACCTTC. Protein: CASRQGAHGYTF.

The CDR3 spells CASRRAGGITGELFF. The CDR3 coding sequence is TGTGCCAGCAGAAGAGCGGGAGGGATCACCGGGGAGCTGTTTTTT. The V and J genes are TRBV27 and TRBJ2-2, with 10 bases identical to TRBD2. This CDR3 is built from 15 residues. The V gene's germline CDR1 is MNHEY and CDR2 SMNVEV (reference sequence). Trimming took 6 bases from V and 4 from J; bases not matched to a gene: 5.

This clone was found once. This chain uses TRBV5-1 with TRBJ1-2; tentative D call: TRBD1 (5 bases). Trimming pared 4 bases from V and 4 bases from J, leaving 14 bases between. The germline V gene encodes CDR1 SGHRS and CDR2 YFSETQ. This CDR3 region has 14 residues. The CDR3 DNA reads as TGCGCCAGCAGCGAGGACAATCACAGCTATGGCTACACCTTC. Translating gives CASSEDNHSYGYTF. The complete variable domain, with remaining parts taken from reference TRBV5-1 and TRBJ1-2, reads KAGVTQTPRYLIKTRGQQVTLSCSPISGHRSVSWYQQTPGQGLQFLFEYFSETQRNKGNFPGRFSGRQFSNSRSEMNVSTLELGDSALYLCASSEDNHSYGYTFGSGTRLTVV.

This rearrangement joins TRBV11-2 to TRBJ1-4, with TRBD1 identical over 7 bases. Germline values: CDR1 SGHAT, CDR2 FQNNGV. This CDR3 region has 14 residues. J gave up 6 bases and V 3 bases, and 4 bases lay outside the gene matches. The CDR3 sequence: CASSFGDRDEKLFF. As DNA, the CDR3 is TGTGCCAGCAGCTTTGGCGACAGGGATGAAAAACTGTTTTTT.

This chain uses TRBV29-1 with TRBJ2-2; the match to TRBD2 covers 10 bases. Trimming at V came to 5 bases and at J to 3 bases, leaving 3 bases not matched to a gene. The CDR3 loop spans 14 amino acids. The V gene's germline CDR1 is SQVTM and CDR2 ANQGSEA. The CDR3 here is CSVRTSGDTGELFF. In nucleotides, the CDR3 is TGCAGCGTTCGGACTAGCGGAGACACCGGGGAGCTGTTTTTT.

V usage is TRBV5-5 and J usage is TRBJ1-1; the D gene is possibly TRBD1 (5 bases). The CDR3 is made up of 15 amino acids. Germline assignment: CDR1 SGHKS and CDR2 YYEKEE (reference sequence). With 2 bases removed from V and 7 bases from J, the gap between germline ends came to 18 bases. Here the CDR3 DNA reads TGTGCCAGCAGCTTACCCCTCTCAGCTACAGGTGAAGCTTTCTTT. Translated, it gives CASSLPLSATGEAFF.

The chain is built from TRBV5-4 and TRBJ2-5, with 14 positions matching TRBD2. With 4 bases clipped from V and 5 bases from J, the junction kept 7 bases outside the gene matches. This CDR3 spans 16 amino acids. Germline-derived CDR1 and CDR2 are SGHNT and YYREEE (reference sequence). DNA for the CDR3: TGTGCCAGCAGCCCCTTGACTAGCGGGGGGGCGGAGACCCAGTACTTC. It is translated as CASSPLTSGGAETQYF.

This chain uses TRBV10-3 with TRBJ2-7; 8 bases fit TRBD1. Germline values: CDR1 ENHRY, CDR2 SYGVKD. Germline trimming cut 6 bases from V and 1 base from J; bases unmatched to any gene: 8. The CDR3 is 15 residues long. The CDR3 nucleotides read TGTGCCATCAGGGATGACAGGGGTGCTTCCTACGAGCAGTACTTC. Its translation is CAIRDDRGASYEQYF.

This rearrangement joins TRBV7-9 to TRBJ2-3; 10 bases are shared with TRBD2. Germline trimming cut 0 bases from V and 3 bases from J; bases unmatched to any gene: 3. CDR3 length equals 16 residues. Germline loops: CDR1 SEHNR, CDR2 FQNEAQ (reference sequence). The CDR3 coding sequence is TGTGCCAGCAGCTTAGCGGGACTAGCGAGTACAGATACGCAGTATTTT. Translated: CASSLAGLASTDTQYF.

The chain couples TRBV15 to TRBJ2-1; 8 bases are a match to TRBD2. Germline CDR1 reads LNHNV; CDR2 reads YYDKDF (reference sequence). With V trimmed by 3 bases and J by 3 bases, 10 bases remained unmatched. The CDR3 sequence is 17 residues long. The CDR3 bases are TGTGCCACCAGCAGCCTCGGGAGGGTCGGAGGCTACAATGAGCAGTTCTTC. Translated, it gives CATSSLGRVGGYNEQFF.

This clone has just one count. This chain connects TRBV5-3 to TRBJ2-7; D call uncertain. TRBV5-3 has ORF status, its function being uncertain. V shed 0 bases and J shed 6 bases, with 22 bases lying between them. The CDR3 contains 17 residues. The CDR3 is CARSLEFKVSRLPEQYF. In nucleotides, the CDR3 is TGTGCCAGAAGCTTGGAGTTTAAGGTTAGCCGTCTCCCCGAGCAGTACTTC.

This clone was recorded once. One end of the junction fails to match germline, which may point to a read error. V usage is TRBV19 and J usage is TRBJ2-6; D may be TRBD1 (7 bases). In germline, CDR1 is LNHDA, CDR2 SQIVND (reference sequence). This CDR3 comprises 17 residues. CDR3 amino acids: CASSRSWDSTGANILTF. The CDR3 DNA is TGTGCCAGTTCAAGATCCTGGGACAGCACGGGGGCCAACATCCTGACTTTC.

The chain links TRBV29-1 to TRBJ1-1; TRBD1 aligns across 7 bases. CDR1 and CDR2 from the germline V gene are SQVTM and ANQGSEA. After removal of 4 bases from V and 7 bases from J, the junction contained 9 bases not matched to a gene. The CDR3 covers 13 residues. The CDR3, as DNA: TGCAGCGTTGCGAGACAGGGTAGTGGTGAAGCTTTCTTT. Translation gives CSVARQGSGEAFF.

The J gene is TRBJ2-7, the V gene TRBV5-5; D unresolved. Trimming removed 0 bases at V and 1 base at J, with 5 bases between. Germline CDR1 is SGHKS and CDR2 is YYEKEE (reference sequence). CDR3 length equals 13 residues. This CDR3 is CASSLVSSYEQYF. CDR3 nucleotide sequence: TGTGCCAGCAGCTTGGTATCGTCCTACGAGCAGTACTTC.

The chain uses TRBV2 and TRBJ2-1; TRBD2 might be the D (6 bases). The germline gives CDR1 SNHLY, CDR2 FYNNEI. The CDR3 sequence is 13 residues long. Trimming pared 6 bases from V and 7 bases from J, leaving 13 bases between. The CDR3 spells CASRTGLNNEQFF. As DNA, the CDR3 is TGTGCCAGCAGGACGGGACTGAATAATGAGCAGTTCTTC. Full variable domain (missing parts from reference TRBV2 and TRBJ2-1): EPEVTQTPSHQVTQMGQEVILRCVPISNHLYFYWYRQILGQKVEFLVSFYNNEISEKSEIFDDQFSVERPDGSNFTLKIRSTKLEDSAMYFCASRTGLNNEQFFGPGTRLTVL.

The chain uses TRBV6-5 and TRBJ1-5; D possibly corresponds to TRBD1 (6 bases). Trimming removed 6 bases at V and 6 bases at J, with 9 bases between. The CDR3 runs 12 residues. The germline gives CDR1 MNHEY, CDR2 SVGAGI. CDR3 in DNA: TGTGCCAGCAGGCGGACAGTTCAGCCCCAGCATTTT. It translates to CASRRTVQPQHF.

This rearrangement joins TRBV11-1 to TRBJ2-4; 9 bases match TRBD1. The CDR3 consists of 14 residues. With 2 bases clipped from V and 9 bases from J, the junction kept 5 bases outside the gene matches. Looked up from germline, CDR1 is SGHAT and CDR2 is FQDESV (reference sequence). This CDR3 reads CASSLRQGDSIQYF. Here the CDR3 DNA reads TGTGCCAGCAGCTTACGACAGGGGGACAGCATTCAGTACTTC.

The V gene is TRBV4-2, the J gene TRBJ2-7, with unresolved D. V was pared by 0 bases and J by 1 base, with 16 bases between. CDR1 is LGHNA and CDR2 is YNFKEQ in the germline V gene. The CDR3 contains 17 residues. CDR3 in DNA: TGTGCCAGCAGCCAAGAGGCCAGCGATATCGGTTCCTACGAGCAGTACTTC. Protein sequence: CASSQEASDIGSYEQYF.

This clone was seen just once. The junction shows a germline mismatch at one end, possibly a read error. The V call is TRBV7-3, the J call TRBJ2-2; TRBD2 aligns across 10 bases. Germline V lookup: CDR1 SGHTA, CDR2 FQGTGA. The CDR3 has 17 amino acids. The CDR3 reads CASSFSSGGPKTGELFF. For the CDR3, the DNA is TGTGCCAGCAGCTTTAGTAGCGGGGGGCCGAAGACCGGGGAGCTGTTTTTT.

V is TRBV6-1 and J is TRBJ1-5, with D uncertain. The germline V gene encodes CDR1 MNHNS and CDR2 SASEGT. This CDR3 spans 12 amino acids. V was pared by 4 bases and J by 7 bases, with 8 bases between. CDR3 residues: CASSGRVQPQHF. CDR3 coding DNA: TGTGCCAGCAGTGGCCGGGTCCAGCCCCAGCATTTT.

To note about this clone: An end of the junction does not agree with germline; a read error may underlie this. This chain links TRBV11-2 with TRBJ1-5; possibly TRBD1 for D (5 bases). Germline CDR1 is SGHAT and CDR2 is FQNNGV. CDR3 length: 14 amino acids. This CDR3 reads CANSLGRGGQPQHF. CDR3 DNA: TGTGCCAACAGCTTAGGGAGGGGCGGTCAGCCCCAGCATTTT.

V usage is TRBV4-1 and J usage is TRBJ1-5; 11 nucleotides align to TRBD1. V shed 3 bases, J shed 1 base, and the junction held 5 bases outside the gene matches. Germline loops: CDR1 MGHRA, CDR2 YSYEKL. The CDR3 length is 17 residues. CDR3 DNA: TGCGCCAGCAGCCATGGACAGGGGGCGGTGAGCAATCAGCCCCAGCATTTT. It is translated as CASSHGQGAVSNQPQHF.

About this clone: Relative to the germline gene, one junction end is altered; a read error may explain this. The chain recombines TRBV5-1 with TRBJ2-7; D is unclear. This CDR3 has 11 residues. Germline CDR1 reads SGHRS; CDR2 reads YFSETQ. Here the CDR3 reads CASRESSEQYF. CDR3 nucleotide sequence: TGCGCCAGCAGAGAGTCCTCCGAGCAGTACTTC.

The gene calls are TRBV2 and TRBJ1-2; perhaps TRBD1 as D (5 bases). The germline CDR1 and CDR2 sequences are SNHLY and FYNNEI. Trimming removed 5 bases from V and 2 bases from J, with 15 bases in between. This CDR3 is 15 amino acids long. The CDR3 reads CASSSTLDSNYGYTF. The CDR3 nucleotides are TGTGCCAGCAGTTCGACCCTAGACAGCAACTATGGCTACACCTTC.